The next 30 T cell receptor beta chains were all read from a single sample in a study of shared clonotypes between healthy human individuals. Sequencing used immunoSEQ multiplex PCR; TCRdb keeps in-frame clones, though not all of them. The table lists some 470,000 clones, about 79% of them singletons, with 10% to 15% in the top ten. Sequencing was done on a sample of PBMCs. These receptors came from a woman aged 40 to 50 in good health. Some clones in this sample may be carry-over from other donors' samples.

Regarding this clone: An end of the junction does not agree with germline; a read error may underlie this. V is TRBV5-4 and J is TRBJ2-3; D may match TRBD1 or TRBD2 (6 bases each). Germline V gives CDR1 SGHNT, CDR2 YYREEE (reference sequence). The CDR3 is made up of 15 amino acids. The CDR3 DNA sequence: TGTGCCAGCAGGGAGGGGACATTTGGCACAGATGCGCAGTATTTT. Protein sequence: CASREGTFGTDAQYF.

In its sample, this clone was seen a few times. The CDR3 DNA sequence: TGTGCCAGCAGCGTAGTCCCCGGGACTAGCAACAATGAGCAGTTCTTC. This translates into CASSVVPGTSNNEQFF. The gene calls are TRBV9 and TRBJ2-1; 9 bases map to TRBD2. The trim removed 0 bases at V and 5 bases at J, leaving 6 bases unmatched. The V gene's germline CDR1 is SGDLS and CDR2 YYNGEE. The CDR3 has 16 residues.

A few counts support this clone. The sample carries other DNA sequences with the same CDR3. The V and J genes are TRBV29-1 and TRBJ2-1, with D unclear. CDR3 length: 12 residues. Germline loops: CDR1 SQVTM, CDR2 ANQGSEA. The CDR3 DNA reads as TGCACCTATACACTGGAATACAATGAGCAGTTCTTC. Translating it yields CTYTLEYNEQFF.

The chain links TRBV5-1 to TRBJ1-1; D is undetermined. From germline, CDR1 is SGHRS and CDR2 YFSETQ. V shed 0 bases and J shed 5 bases, with 14 bases lying between them. The CDR3 is 15 residues long. CDR3 coding DNA: TGCGCCAGCAGCTTGGCTGACTCCTCACCGACTGAAGCTTTCTTT. It translates to CASSLADSSPTEAFF. Based on the CDR3 plus reference TRBV5-1 and TRBJ1-1, the full variable domain is KAGVTQTPRYLIKTRGQQVTLSCSPISGHRSVSWYQQTPGQGLQFLFEYFSETQRNKGNFPGRFSGRQFSNSRSEMNVSTLELGDSALYLCASSLADSSPTEAFFGQGTRLTVV.

This clone occurred a few times. V and J are TRBV19 and TRBJ2-5; D may be TRBD1 (5 bases). V was cut by 1 base and J by 2 bases, with 11 bases left in between. The germline V gene encodes CDR1 LNHDA and CDR2 SQIVND (reference sequence). The CDR3 is 15 amino acids. This CDR3 reads CASSIGVDSQETQYF. The CDR3 DNA sequence: TGTGCCAGTAGTATAGGGGTAGACAGTCAAGAGACCCAGTACTTC.

This CDR3 reads CASSDVQGGWETQYF. CDR3 sequence (DNA): TGTGCCAGCAGCGACGTACAGGGTGGGTGGGAGACCCAGTACTTC. This chain uses TRBV7-9 with TRBJ2-5; tentative D call: TRBD1 (6 bases). V was trimmed by 5 bases and J by 5 bases, leaving 18 bases between them. The germline V gene has CDR1 SEHNR and CDR2 FQNEAQ (reference sequence). CDR3 size: 15 residues.

The chain recombines TRBV27 with TRBJ1-2; 9 bases are a match to TRBD1. Trimming removed 10 bases from V and 7 bases from J; junction bases left unmatched: 7. CDR3 length equals 12 residues. From germline, CDR1 is MNHEY and CDR2 SMNVEV (reference sequence). As DNA, the CDR3 is TGTGCCACCCACAGGGGGCTTGGTGGCTACACCTTC. Amino acid sequence: CATHRGLGGYTF.

The chain couples TRBV11-2 to TRBJ2-2; D is possibly TRBD1 or TRBD2 (5 bases each). Per germline, CDR1 SGHAT and CDR2 FQNNGV. V was cut by 4 bases and J by 0 bases, with 9 bases left in between. The CDR3 runs 15 residues. The CDR3 region has the DNA TGTGCCAGCAGCTCGGGGACGTCGAACACCGGGGAGCTGTTTTTT. It encodes CASSSGTSNTGELFF.

As concerns this clone: Other nucleotide sequences in the sample specify the same CDR3. The chain recombines TRBV28 with TRBJ1-5; D perhaps matches TRBD1 (5 bases). The germline gives CDR1 MDHEN, CDR2 SYDVKM. Trimming removed 6 bases at V and 0 bases at J, with 9 bases between. This CDR3 spans 14 amino acids. The CDR3 DNA follows: TGTGCCAGCAGGCGGGGGTATAGCAATCAGCCCCAGCATTTT. This codes for CASRRGYSNQPQHF.

V gene TRBV2 combines with J gene TRBJ1-5; D is unclear. Trimming took 4 bases from V and 2 from J, leaving 9 bases between them. The CDR3 contains 14 residues. Germline V gene lookup returns CDR1 SNHLY and CDR2 FYNNEI. The CDR3 DNA follows: TGTGCCAGCAGTGGGACGTTTGGCAATCAGCCCCAGCATTTT. Its protein is CASSGTFGNQPQHF.

This clone has only a few counts. The chain links TRBV27 to TRBJ2-1; D is unresolved. V lost 1 base and J 4 bases, leaving 5 bases between the germline ends. The CDR3 sequence is 13 residues long. Germline loops: CDR1 MNHEY, CDR2 SMNVEV (reference sequence). The CDR3 reads CASSLWGYNEQFF. CDR3 coding DNA: TGTGCCAGCAGTTTATGGGGATACAATGAGCAGTTCTTC.

The V and J genes are TRBV30 and TRBJ2-7; 8 bases are a match to TRBD1. The CDR3 extends over 16 amino acids. The germline V gene encodes CDR1 GTSNPN and CDR2 SVGIG (reference sequence). Trimming at V came to 0 bases and at J to 9 bases, leaving 16 bases not matched to a gene. The CDR3 loop reads CAWSVSGQGALSRQYF. For the CDR3, the DNA is TGTGCCTGGAGTGTAAGCGGTCAGGGGGCTTTGTCTCGGCAGTACTTC.

The V gene is TRBV27, the J gene TRBJ2-1, with D tentatively TRBD1 (6 bases). This CDR3 has 13 amino acids. With 5 bases removed from V and 5 bases from J, the gap between germline ends came to 10 bases. The germline V gene has CDR1 MNHEY and CDR2 SMNVEV (reference sequence). The DNA of the CDR3 is TGTGCCAGCAGTGTAAACAGGGACAATGAGCAGTTCTTC. This gives the protein CASSVNRDNEQFF.

A note on this clone: Distinct nucleotide sequences in the sample also encode this CDR3. The V and J genes are TRBV2 and TRBJ1-4; 7 bases match TRBD1. Germline trimming cut 5 bases from V and 5 bases from J; bases unmatched to any gene: 5. CDR3 size: 14 residues. Germline V gene data show CDR1 as SNHLY and CDR2 as FYNNEI. The CDR3 is CASSRGQPNEKLFF. The CDR3 nucleotides read TGTGCCAGCAGTAGGGGACAGCCAAATGAAAAACTGTTTTTT.

The CDR3 protein is CASSLGQGDLEQYF. CDR3 in DNA: TGCGCCAGCAGCTTGGGACAGGGAGACTTGGAGCAGTACTTC. The rearrangement links TRBV5-1 to TRBJ2-7; 7 nucleotides align to TRBD1. The CDR3 runs to 14 residues. The trim removed 0 bases at V and 7 bases at J, leaving 7 bases unmatched. Germline CDR1 reads SGHRS; CDR2 reads YFSETQ.

There are a few counts of this clone. The gene calls are TRBV19 and TRBJ2-1; TRBD2 might be the D (6 bases). CDR1 is LNHDA and CDR2 is SQIVND in the germline V gene (reference sequence). The CDR3 is 14 amino acids. Trimming took off 6 bases at V and 4 bases at J, with 13 bases between the two ends. In DNA form, the CDR3 reads TGTGCCAGTAGATCGGGAGTTGGATACAATGAGCAGTTCTTC. Amino acid sequence: CASRSGVGYNEQFF. The full variable domain, its missing parts supplied by reference TRBV19 and TRBJ2-1, is DGGITQSPKYLFRKEGQNVTLSCEQNLNHDAMYWYRQDPGQGLRLIYYSQIVNDFQKGDIAEGYSVSREKKESFPLTVTSAQKNPTAFYLCASRSGVGYNEQFFGPGTRLTVL.

The chain recombines TRBV21-1 with TRBJ2-4; the table calls TRBD1, which could not be checked here. TRBV21-1 is a pseudogene segment. CDR3 size: 16 residues. The CDR3 region has the DNA TGTGCCAGCAGGATACATACAGAGAGAGCCAAAAACATTCAGTACTTC. It translates to CASRIHTERAKNIQYF.

This clone was found a few times. The chain recombines TRBV15 with TRBJ1-2; 7 bases map to TRBD1. This CDR3 comprises 17 residues. The V segment lost 0 bases and the J segment 8 bases; nucleotides outside the gene matches: 15. Germline CDR1 reads LNHNV; CDR2 reads YYDKDF (reference sequence). The CDR3: CATSRDLEGARGKGYTF. The CDR3 nucleotides are TGTGCCACCAGCAGAGATCTCGAGGGGGCAAGGGGTAAAGGCTACACCTTC.

A note on this clone: A far larger clone lies a single base away; this is likely a read error. The rearrangement links TRBV30 to TRBJ1-2, with 8 bases identical to TRBD1. The CDR3 spans 13 residues. The germline CDR1 and CDR2 sequences are GTSNPN and SVGIG (reference sequence). As DNA, the CDR3 is TGTGCCTGGAGTGCGGACAGGGTAAAAGGCTACGCCTTC. This gives the protein CAWSADRVKGYAF.

This clone was recorded a few times. At one end, the junction sequence differs from germline, possibly due to a read error. The rearrangement joins TRBV7-2 to TRBJ1-2, with 9 bases that match TRBD1. The CDR3 length is 14 residues. Germline V lookup: CDR1 SGHTA, CDR2 FQGNSA. The CDR3 loop reads CASSLTGGTYGYAF. The CDR3 DNA follows: TGTGCCAGCAGCTTAACAGGGGGCACCTATGGCTACGCCTTC.

CDR3 coding DNA: TGTGCCAGCAGCCGGGACAGCGAAAATTCACCCCTCCACTTT. Translation gives CASSRDSENSPLHF. The chain employs TRBV5-4 and TRBJ1-6; 7 nucleotides align to TRBD1. The CDR3 is 14 residues long. Germline V gene sequence: CDR1 SGHNT, CDR2 YYREEE (reference sequence). Germline trimming cut 4 bases from V and 7 bases from J; bases unmatched to any gene: 5. The entire variable domain, with the rest obtained from reference TRBV5-4 and TRBJ1-6, is as follows: ETGVTQSPTHLIKTRGQQVTLRCSSQSGHNTVSWYQQALGQGPQFIFQYYREEENGRGNFPPRFSGLQFPNYSSELNVNALELDDSALYLCASSRDSENSPLHFGNGTRLTVT.

With respect to this clone: One junction end disagrees with the germline gene, perhaps due to a read error. This chain connects TRBV6-1 to TRBJ2-7, with 7 bases fitting TRBD2. The CDR3 has 14 amino acids. Germline CDR1 reads MNHNS; CDR2 reads SASEGT. Here the CDR3 DNA reads TGTGCCAGCAGTACCTCGAGCGGGACCCTCCTCGAGGTTTTC. This gives the protein CASSTSSGTLLEVF.

This chain links TRBV6-5 with TRBJ2-2; D could derive from TRBD1 or TRBD2 (7 bases each). CDR1 is MNHEY, CDR2 SVGAGI, per germline. CDR3 length equals 15 residues. Deletions cut 9 bases from V and 4 bases from J, with 18 bases between. CDR3: CASTREGAVTGELFF. Here the CDR3 DNA reads TGTGCCAGTACGAGGGAGGGGGCGGTCACCGGGGAGCTGTTTTTT.

The gene calls are TRBV19 and TRBJ2-7; D perhaps matches TRBD2 (5 bases). The CDR3 loop spans 15 amino acids. CDR1 is LNHDA and CDR2 is SQIVND in the germline V gene (reference sequence). V was pared by 5 bases and J by 1 base, with 15 bases between. The CDR3 here is CASSVPGSSSYEQYF. Written as DNA, the CDR3 is TGTGCCAGTAGTGTACCGGGATCTTCTTCCTACGAGCAGTACTTC.

A remark on this clone: Additional DNA sequences in this sample encode the identical CDR3. This chain uses TRBV9 with TRBJ2-2; D uncertain. This CDR3 contains 13 residues. Germline CDR1 reads SGDLS; CDR2 reads YYNGEE. V was pared by 1 base and J by 4 bases, with 5 bases between. CDR3 sequence (DNA): TGTGCCAGCAGCGTACGTGGCACCGGGGAGCTGTTTTTT. This codes for CASSVRGTGELFF. Full variable domain (remainder filled in from reference TRBV9 and TRBJ2-2): DSGVTQTPKHLITATGQRVTLRCSPRSGDLSVYWYQQSLDQGLQFLIQYYNGEERAKGNILERFSAQQFPDLHSELNLSSLELGDSALYFCASSVRGTGELFFGEGSRLTVL.

This chain joins TRBV6-4 and TRBJ2-7, with TRBD2 identical over 7 bases. CDR1 and CDR2 (germline): MRHNA, SNTAGT. The CDR3 spans 13 residues. With 10 bases clipped from V and 2 bases from J, the junction kept 8 bases outside the gene matches. CDR3 in amino acids: CANSGALPYEQYF. CDR3 DNA sequence: TGTGCCAACAGCGGGGCCCTACCCTACGAGCAGTACTTC.

The gene calls are TRBV18 and TRBJ1-1, with D perhaps matching TRBD1 (5 bases). Between the trimmed V and J ends, which lost 3 bases and 5 bases, there was a span of 16 bases. This CDR3 has 15 amino acids. Germline CDR1 is KGHSH and CDR2 is LQKENI. The CDR3 DNA reads as TGTGCCAGCTCACCGGCGGGGGGTTCGTTGACTGAAGCTTTCTTT. It encodes CASSPAGGSLTEAFF.

Only one count was recorded for this clone. V gene TRBV9 combines with J gene TRBJ2-2; 14 bases are shared with TRBD2. The CDR3 loop spans 18 amino acids. With 4 bases clipped from V and 0 bases from J, the junction kept 5 bases outside the gene matches. Germline assignment: CDR1 SGDLS and CDR2 YYNGEE. CDR3: CASSPGLAGAANTGELFF. CDR3 nucleotide sequence: TGTGCCAGCAGCCCGGGACTAGCGGGAGCTGCGAACACCGGGGAGCTGTTTTTT.

On this clone: One end of the junction fails to match germline, which may point to a read error. The chain couples TRBV18 to TRBJ1-2; D remains unclear. This CDR3 has 15 amino acids. Germline-derived CDR1 and CDR2 are KGHSH and LQKENI. CDR3 sequence: CASSPLSDANYGYAF. The CDR3 DNA reads TGTGCCAGCTCACCACTGTCGGACGCTAACTATGGCTACGCCTTC.

CDR3 bases: TGTGCCAGCAGTGCTGTCCGGCAGGGGGGACTAGCGGGAGGTCGGGAGACCCAGTACTTC. Encoded protein: CASSAVRQGGLAGGRETQYF. The chain uses TRBV6-1 and TRBJ2-5, with 15 positions matching TRBD2. The CDR3 sequence is 20 residues long. V lost 4 bases and J lost 5; bases outside the gene matches: 17. CDR1 is MNHNS and CDR2 is SASEGT in the germline V gene.